The entry below gives a single T cell receptor (beta chain) sequence along with its context. Its antigen is undetermined. The V gene lost 6 bases and the J gene lost 4 bases, with 11 bases spanning the gap. This CDR3 is built from 13 residues. CDR1 and CDR2 from the germline V gene are MNHNS and SASEGT. The data belong to a study of identical twins. TCRdb processed the 5' RACE reads anew with MiXCR; each CDR3 protein has one entry. The sample has roughly 770,000 distinct CDR3 sequences, roughly 20% seen once. Study-wide points: There is a chance that invariant MAIT and iNKT cells partially muddied zero-insertion analyses. Some out-of-frame alpha sequences were shared by twins, and these showed excess low generation probability.

Healthy Caucasian individuals made up all the donors. These same records also appear under a second study, on T cells expressing NK-cell markers. As that report states: Seven sequenced donors out of eight were HCMV-seropositive, one seronegative.

The origin of this receptor is a young woman in good health. V is TRBV6-1 and J is TRBJ2-3, with D perhaps matching TRBD2 (6 bases). Sequenced: PBMCs. The CDR3 protein is CASRLPGADTQYF. CDR3 coding DNA: TGTGCCAGCAGACTGCCGGGGGCAGATACGCAGTATTTT.